The sequence of this TCR beta chain was determined in a study of response to subunit inactivated influenza vaccine. Study findings and constraints: It was the authors' suggestion that each seasonal influenza vaccination recruits few new T cells.

One entry per CDR3 protein results from TCRdb running MiXCR on the RT-PCR reads. This table holds 450,000 to 700,000 distinct CDR3 sequences, around 15% found once. The germline V gene has CDR1 SGHDT and CDR2 YYEEEE. The CDR3 sequence is 16 residues long. With 0 bases removed from V and 6 bases from J, the gap between germline ends came to 17 bases. For this clonotype: Its antigen is currently unknown.

Here the sequenced sample was PBMCs from blood, taken roughly 12 days after vaccination. The gene calls are TRBV5-6 and TRBJ2-3; D tentatively fits TRBD1 or TRBD2 (5 bases each). This clonotype was obtained from a man aged 45-65 years who received an inactivated influenza vaccine. DNA for the CDR3: TGTGCCAGCAGCTTGGTTACTAGTAGTGGGGCGGATACGCAGTATTTT. Amino acids: CASSLVTSSGADTQYF.